In this sample, the clone carrying this TCR beta chain turned up many times. Its matching antigen is unknown. The sequenced template was RNA, covering the TCR beta CDR3 region. Investigators did first-round RT-PCR with HTBI primers, then second-round multiplex PCR. MiXCR, applied by TCRdb to the multiplex PCR reads, yields one record per CDR3 protein. In the table there are a few hundred thousand distinct CDR3 sequences, roughly a sixth of which are singletons. CDR3 length: 16 amino acids. CDR1 SGHAT and CDR2 FQDESV come from the germline V gene (reference sequence). Germline trimming cut 5 bases from V and 0 bases from J; bases unmatched to any gene: 7. No donor had other autoimmune disease, uncontrolled infection, pregnancy or lactation. The source of the sample is a study of Graves' ophthalmopathy and Graves' hyperthyroidism. Study-wide context: There was a collection of peripheral blood at initial diagnosis, before any treatment.

Study-level results: Most thyroid-expanded clonotypes exceeding 0.001 frequency were also found in blood. Sensitivity reached 60% to 71% and specificity more than 72% when the model predicted ophthalmopathy progression.

The chain is built from TRBV11-1 and TRBJ2-7, with 10 bases identical to TRBD2. Material for sequencing was peripheral blood. The receptor comes from an adult woman with stable Graves' hyperthyroidism. The CDR3 spells CASSDGTSESSYEQYF. The CDR3 region has the DNA TGTGCCAGCAGCGACGGGACTAGCGAGAGCTCCTACGAGCAGTACTTC.